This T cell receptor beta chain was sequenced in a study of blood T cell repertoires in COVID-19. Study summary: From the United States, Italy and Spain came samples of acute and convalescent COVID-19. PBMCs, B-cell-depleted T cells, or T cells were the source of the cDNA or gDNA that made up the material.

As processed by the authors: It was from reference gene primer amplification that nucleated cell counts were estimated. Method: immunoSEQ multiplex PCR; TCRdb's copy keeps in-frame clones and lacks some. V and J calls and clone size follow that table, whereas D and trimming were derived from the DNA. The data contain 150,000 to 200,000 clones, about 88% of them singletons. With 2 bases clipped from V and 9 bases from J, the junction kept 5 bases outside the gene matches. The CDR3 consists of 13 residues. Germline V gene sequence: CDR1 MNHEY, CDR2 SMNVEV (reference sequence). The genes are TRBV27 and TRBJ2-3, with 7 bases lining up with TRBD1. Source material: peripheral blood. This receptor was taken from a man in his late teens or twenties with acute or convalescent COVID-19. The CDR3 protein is CASSLQGVGTQYF. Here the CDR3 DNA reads TGTGCCAGCAGTTTACAGGGGGTCGGGACGCAGTATTTT.